This T cell receptor beta chain comes out of a study of technical replicates of blood from several donors. Germline CDR1 reads SGHNT; CDR2 reads YYREEE (reference sequence). This CDR3 comprises 13 residues. The V end was cut by 0 bases, the J end by 1 base, with 3 bases between. Sequenced by immunoSEQ multiplex PCR; TCRdb stores in-frame clones only, minus some. Counted here are approximately 60,000 clones, approximately 86% occurring once; the ten biggest clones make up 4.5% to 6%. The rearrangement joins TRBV5-4 to TRBJ2-3; D remains unclear. The clonotype originates from a human donor in good health. Some clones in this sample may be carry-over from other donors' samples. The sample consisted of PBMCs. In DNA form, the CDR3 reads TGTGCCAGCAGCTTGGCCGGCACAGATACGCAGTATTTT. Translating gives CASSLAGTDTQYF.